The 10 T cell receptor beta chains below were found in one sample sequenced in a study of human T cells and chemical hapten exposure. Time point specified: patch test 2, 6 weeks after DPC sensitization. Treatment meaning: therapeutic diphenylcyclopropenone sensitization with weekly scalp DPC. TCRdb fed the RACE reads into MiXCR, producing one record per CDR3 protein. The data show a few hundred thousand distinct CDR3 sequences, about 6% seen once. The material was whole blood, obtained in connection with sensitization to the hapten diphenylcyclopropenone (DPC). Receptor source: a woman younger than 35 with alopecia areata. Some clones in this sample may be carry-over from other donors' samples.

This clonotype showed up many times. The chain joins TRBV7-8 to TRBJ1-5; D is ambiguous. The CDR3 length is 15 residues. Trimming stripped 2 bases from V and 3 bases from J, with 11 bases between. Germline V gene data show CDR1 as SGHVS and CDR2 as FQNEAQ. The CDR3 DNA reads as TGTGCCAGCAGCTTAAAGCTCACAAACAATCAGCCCCAGCATTTT. This translates into CASSLKLTNNQPQHF.

The chain uses TRBV7-9 and TRBJ2-2, with TRBD1 matching over 11 bases. CDR1 is SEHNR, CDR2 FQNEAQ, per germline (reference sequence). V lost 1 base, J lost 5 bases, and 3 bases stayed unmatched. This CDR3 is built from 16 residues. As DNA, the CDR3 is TGTGCCAGCAGCTTAGGAGGACAGGGGGCTACCGGGGAGCTGTTTTTT. Its translation: CASSLGGQGATGELFF.

This clonotype has at least ten counts. The chain has TRBV7-9 and TRBJ1-1; D is undetermined. This CDR3 comprises 14 residues. With 0 bases removed from V and 3 bases from J, the gap between germline ends came to 8 bases. In germline, CDR1 is SEHNR, CDR2 FQNEAQ (reference sequence). This CDR3 reads CASSLAYGDTEAFF. As DNA, the CDR3 is TGTGCCAGCAGCTTAGCTTACGGGGACACTGAAGCTTTCTTT.

As to this clonotype: Its ends do not fully match the called genes, so a read error is possible. CDR3 DNA: TGTGCCAGCAGTTACCAGATTAGCAATCAGCTCCAGCATTTT. It codes for CASSYQISNQLQHF. V is TRBV6-2 or TRBV6-3 and J is TRBJ1-5; D is uncertain. The CDR3 consists of 14 residues. Germline V CDR1 and CDR2: MNHEY, SVGEGT.

This clonotype was picked up a small number of times. The V gene is TRBV6-2 or TRBV6-3, the J gene TRBJ2-7, with 9 bases aligning to TRBD1. There are 14 residues in the CDR3. CDR1 is MNHEY, CDR2 SVGEGT, per germline. After removal of 7 bases from V and 7 bases from J, the junction contained 11 bases not matched to a gene. CDR3 loop: CASIPRDRAYEQYF. The CDR3 nucleotides are TGTGCCAGCATCCCCCGGGACAGGGCGTATGAGCAGTACTTC.

This clonotype was picked up a small number of times. The gene calls are TRBV6-6 and TRBJ1-1; 7 bases match TRBD1. Germline V gives CDR1 MNHNY, CDR2 SVGAGI (reference sequence). This CDR3 spans 15 amino acids. The ends lost 7 bases at V and 4 bases at J; junction bases unmatched: 12. In nucleotides, the CDR3 is TGTGCCAGCAATATCAGGGGGGGGCCGAGCACTGAAGCTTTCTTT. Protein: CASNIRGGPSTEAFF.

Only a few counts were recorded for this clonotype. The rearrangement links TRBV6-2 or TRBV6-3 to TRBJ1-2; D is possibly TRBD1 (6 bases). From germline, CDR1 is MNHEY and CDR2 SVGEGT. V lost 7 bases, J lost 7 bases, and 16 bases lay in between. The CDR3 contains 13 residues. CDR3 sequence: CASTPDRTSGYTF. The CDR3 DNA is TGTGCCAGCACCCCCGACAGGACCAGTGGCTACACCTTC.

This clonotype was seen many times. The chain employs TRBV6-5 and TRBJ1-1; the D is unclear. V was clipped by 5 bases and J by 1 base, with 8 bases between them. The CDR3 length is 13 residues. The germline V gene has CDR1 MNHEY and CDR2 SVGAGI. The CDR3 loop is CASSPNQNTEAFF. The DNA for the CDR3 is TGTGCCAGCAGTCCTAATCAGAACACTGAAGCTTTCTTT.

Ten or more counts support this clonotype. The chain joins TRBV7-2 to TRBJ2-3, with 9 positions matching TRBD2. V lost 5 bases to trimming and J lost 0 bases; unmatched junction nucleotides: 9. Per the germline V gene, CDR1 is SGHTA and CDR2 is FQGNSA. The CDR3 runs to 17 residues. CDR3 coding DNA: TGTGCCAGCAGCACCCCTAGCGGGGCAACTAGCACAGATACGCAGTATTTT. It yields the protein CASSTPSGATSTDTQYF.

V usage is TRBV13 and J usage is TRBJ2-3; TRBD2 might be the D (6 bases). The CDR3 covers 16 residues. Germline lookup yields CDR1 PRHDT and CDR2 FYEKMQ (reference sequence). The V and J ends lost 5 bases and 2 bases respectively, with 17 bases between them. This CDR3 is CASSPQGASVTDTQYF. Written as DNA, the CDR3 is TGTGCCAGCAGCCCCCAAGGGGCTAGCGTCACAGATACGCAGTATTTT. The variable domain in full, completed from reference TRBV13 and TRBJ2-3, reads AAGVIQSPRHLIKEKRETATLKCYPIPRHDTVYWYQQGPGQDPQFLISFYEKMQSDKGSIPDRFSAQQFSDYHSELNMSSLELGDSALYFCASSPQGASVTDTQYFGPGTRLTVL.